This is a list of T cell receptor beta chains from one sample in a study of shared clonotypes between healthy human individuals. Data came from immunoSEQ multiplex PCR; TCRdb stores just in-frame clones and leaves some out. This table holds some 1 million clones, roughly 80% found once. Sequenced material: memory CD4+ T cells sorted from blood. The source is a man younger than 35 in good health. The conserved cysteine and the conserved F or W are not part of the CDR3 here.

j_gene | v_gene | CDR3aa
TRBJ1-2 | TRBV27 | ASSPQGRDYT
TRBJ2-7 | TRBV19 | ASSASGVEQY
TRBJ1-5 | TRBV20-1 | SAGRDWAQH
TRBJ1-5 | TRBV27 | ASSSAQARNSNQPQH
TRBJ1-2 | TRBV2 | ASSANGNYGYT
TRBJ1-2 | TRBV27 | ASSGRDRGPYGYT
TRBJ2-5 | TRBV5-4 | ASSFIGPAKGQETQY
TRBJ2-7 | TRBV5-1 | ASSLGQGIDEQY
TRBJ1-3 | TRBV4-2 | ASSQDLGGQSSGNTIY
TRBJ1-1 | TRBV30 | AWSRTGTGRANTEAF
TRBJ2-7 | TRBV6-5 | ASSFQDRIGQQY
TRBJ1-2 | TRBV28 | ASSPGGDYGYT
TRBJ2-3 | TRBV6-6 | ASKLAMVDTQY
TRBJ1-1 | TRBV10-3 | AISGFDTNTEAF
TRBJ1-1 | TRBV7-2 | ASSLNSQSTEAF
TRBJ2-3 | TRBV15 | ATSRLSTGGITDTQY
TRBJ1-6 | TRBV6-5 | ASRGLYSPLH
TRBJ2-3 | TRBV5-1 | ASSTGTGGGTDTQY
TRBJ2-2 | TRBV5-1 | ASSLDPGAGELF
TRBJ2-7 | TRBV6-6 | ASSLDLGEQY
TRBJ2-1 | TRBV20-1 | SAEKGWQF
TRBJ1-6 | TRBV10-2 | ASSLIHPASYNSPLH
TRBJ1-1 | TRBV7-8 | ASSIIGGTVGTEAF
TRBJ2-7 | TRBV2 | ASSPTAATSYEQY
TRBJ1-4 | TRBV10-1 | ASSESAGRNEKLF
TRBJ1-3 | TRBV7-9 | ASIQGFGNTIY
TRBJ1-5 | TRBV6-1 | ASSDNSRQPQH
TRBJ1-3 | TRBV5-1 | ASSSLRLGDGNTIY
TRBJ1-1 | TRBV6-5 | ASSYLGTTNTEAF
TRBJ2-5 | TRBV9 | ASSVEASGRKVTQY
TRBJ2-7 | TRBV27 | ASSLKGQRDWGYEQY
TRBJ1-5 | TRBV2 | ASSATGQNQPQH
TRBJ1-2 | TRBV4-1 | ASSQRGGTDYGYT
TRBJ2-7 | TRBV10-1 | ASSEGTSVREQY
TRBJ2-2 | TRBV5-1 | ASSSVPGLASGELF
TRBJ1-1 | TRBV5-4 | ASSSEGFTEAF
- | TRBV4-1 | ASSQVGKKTYEQY
TRBJ1-2 | TRBV28 | ASSLDRGYGYT
TRBJ1-2 | TRBV15 | ATSRDGGFGQGPNYGYT
TRBJ1-1 | TRBV6-1 | ASSVTGNTEAF
TRBJ2-5 | TRBV18 | ASSPNTGGMETQY
TRBJ2-1 | TRBV18 | ASSPALAGINEQF
TRBJ2-7 | TRBV19 | ASSLRPMEVYEQY
TRBJ2-7 | TRBV27 | ASSSRLAGGLMDEQY
TRBJ2-3 | TRBV7-2 | ASSSGTRNTDTQY
TRBJ1-5 | TRBV6-1 | ASSLDRVNNQPQH
TRBJ2-1 | TRBV10-1 | ASSIGQGGEQF
TRBJ2-3 | TRBV11-2 | ASSFSSAGTDTQY
TRBJ1-1 | TRBV2 | ASSVRTGNTEAF
TRBJ2-7 | TRBV7-2 | ASSLVTSGGEQY
TRBJ2-2 | TRBV5-1 | ASSRGLADYTGELF
TRBJ2-7 | TRBV5-1 | ASSWAGLAREQY
TRBJ2-1 | TRBV2 | ASIWNQGANNEQF
TRBJ2-3 | TRBV5-1 | ASSTGAGGTDTQY
TRBJ1-5 | TRBV4-1 | ASSRFFSQLSNQPQH
TRBJ1-1 | TRBV18 | ASSQAGQEAF
TRBJ1-3 | TRBV5-1 | ASSSEFTGPRTGNTIY
TRBJ1-3 | TRBV19 | ASSGQGEGGNTIY